One and the same sample provided the 21 T cell receptor beta chains below, sequenced in a study of T cell repertoires in cytomegalovirus infection. These receptors have no identified antigens. TCRdb recomputed calls from the reads with MiXCR, one row per CDR3 protein. Of about 500,000 distinct CDR3 sequences listed, 30% to 35% are singletons. Sequencing was performed on cultured PBMCs, taken from culture after CMV antigen stimulation. The receptors shown here come from a human donor in good health (CMV status not recorded). Some clones in this sample may be carry-over from other donors' samples.

This chain connects TRBV20-1 to TRBJ2-1, with 11 bases matching TRBD2. Trimming at V came to 5 bases and at J to 9 bases, leaving 3 bases not matched to a gene. This CDR3 spans 12 amino acids. CDR1 and CDR2 (germline): DFQATT, SNEGSKA (reference sequence). For the CDR3, the DNA is TGCAGTGCTGTAGCGGGAGGGCGTGAGCAGTTCTTC. Translating gives CSAVAGGREQFF.

This clonotype occurred a few times. The chain employs TRBV4-1 and TRBJ2-5; D is perhaps TRBD1 (5 bases). Trimming took 1 base from V and 3 from J, leaving 12 bases between them. Germline V gives CDR1 MGHRA, CDR2 YSYEKL. This CDR3 has 15 amino acids. The CDR3 protein is CASSQAQDAKETQYF. The CDR3 region has the DNA TGCGCCAGCAGCCAAGCACAGGATGCCAAAGAGACCCAGTACTTC.

To note about this clonotype: This sequence may be a read error, since a much larger clone differs from it by one base. The chain carries TRBV5-1 and TRBJ2-4, with 10 nucleotides matching TRBD1. The germline gives CDR1 SGHRS, CDR2 YFSETQ. The CDR3 is 16 residues long. The V gene end was trimmed by 2 bases and the J gene end by 7 bases; junction bases not matched to a gene: 9. CDR3 sequence: CASSFGTGAFRNIQYF. CDR3 in DNA: TGCGCCAGCAGCTTTGGGACAGGGGCTTTTAGGAACATTCAGTACTTC.

The rearrangement joins TRBV15 to TRBJ2-5; D is perhaps TRBD1 or TRBD2 (5 bases each). Trimming left V 0 bases short and J 3 bases short, with 8 bases between. CDR3 length: 14 residues. Germline CDR1 LNHNV, CDR2 YYDKDF (reference sequence). CDR3 nucleotides: TGTGCCACCAGCAGAGATTTGGGGGAAGAGACCCAGTACTTC. Protein: CATSRDLGEETQYF.

The chain is built from TRBV5-1 and TRBJ2-2; 7 bases are a match to TRBD1. This CDR3 has 13 amino acids. V dropped 5 bases and J dropped 6; count of bases not matched to a gene: 4. Germline V gene data show CDR1 as SGHRS and CDR2 as YFSETQ. CDR3 DNA sequence: TGCGCCAGCAGTTTCGACAGGGCCGGGGAGCTGTTTTTT. This sequence encodes CASSFDRAGELFF.

In its sample, this clonotype was seen a few times. The genes are TRBV12-3 or TRBV12-4 and TRBJ1-4, with 7 bases lining up with TRBD1. Trimming cost V 11 bases and J 8 bases; bases outside gene matches: 8. CDR3 length equals 12 residues. The CDR3 sequence: CASHRGGEKLFF. The CDR3 nucleotides read TGTGCCTCACACAGGGGAGGGGAAAAACTGTTTTTT.

V is TRBV19 and J is TRBJ2-5; weak D call: TRBD2 (5 bases). The CDR3 covers 14 residues. V was cut by 3 bases and J by 5 bases, with 13 bases left in between. CDR1 is LNHDA and CDR2 is SQIVND in the germline V gene (reference sequence). The chain's CDR3 is CASSMAERRETQYF. The DNA of the CDR3 is TGTGCCAGTAGTATGGCAGAGAGGAGGGAGACCCAGTACTTC.

This chain links TRBV4-1 with TRBJ1-6; 7 positions match TRBD1. V lost 4 bases, J lost 7 bases, and 7 bases stayed unmatched. Germline assignment: CDR1 MGHRA and CDR2 YSYEKL. The CDR3 is 15 amino acids. CDR3 residues: CASSPTGSNNSPLHF. The CDR3 nucleotides are TGCGCCAGCAGCCCGACAGGGTCTAACAATTCACCCCTCCACTTT.

The V gene is TRBV18, the J gene TRBJ2-5, with D unresolved. Germline CDR1 KGHSH, CDR2 LQKENI. The CDR3 loop spans 13 amino acids. Trimming removed 1 base at V and 4 bases at J, with 7 bases between. The CDR3 spells CASSPRSGETQYF. The CDR3 nucleotides read TGTGCCAGCTCACCACGATCGGGAGAGACCCAGTACTTC. The full variable domain, in which reference TRBV18 and TRBJ2-5 provide the parts outside the CDR3, is NAGVMQNPRHLVRRRGQEARLRCSPMKGHSHVYWYRQLPEEGLKFMVYLQKENIIDESGMPKERFSAEFPKEGPSILRIQQVVRGDSAAYFCASSPRSGETQYFGPGTRLLVL.

There are a few counts of this clonotype. The gene calls are TRBV9 and TRBJ2-5, with 9 positions matching TRBD2. This CDR3 has 15 amino acids. CDR1 SGDLS and CDR2 YYNGEE come from the germline V gene. V gave up 0 bases and J gave up 4 bases; unmatched junction bases: 4. This chain's CDR3 is CASSVAGGRGETQYF. The CDR3 coding sequence is TGTGCCAGCAGCGTAGCTGGCGGGAGGGGAGAGACCCAGTACTTC. The entire variable domain, with the rest obtained from reference TRBV9 and TRBJ2-5, is as follows: DSGVTQTPKHLITATGQRVTLRCSPRSGDLSVYWYQQSLDQGLQFLIQYYNGEERAKGNILERFSAQQFPDLHSELNLSSLELGDSALYFCASSVAGGRGETQYFGPGTRLLVL.

The rearrangement joins TRBV6-2 or TRBV6-3 to TRBJ1-1, with no clear D. The CDR3 has 12 residues. Trimming removed 6 bases from V and 3 bases from J, with 8 bases in between. CDR1 and CDR2 from the germline V gene are MNHEY and SVGEGT. The CDR3 loop reads CASRHSYTEAFF. CDR3 bases: TGTGCCAGCAGACACAGTTACACTGAAGCTTTCTTT.

This clonotype was counted at least ten times. The chain has TRBV7-2 and TRBJ2-5; D is perhaps TRBD2 (5 bases). V gave up 1 base and J gave up 4 bases, with 13 bases separating them. Germline CDR1 reads SGHTA; CDR2 reads FQGNSA. This CDR3 contains 15 residues. The CDR3 sequence: CASSLEPKGRETQYF. The CDR3, as DNA: TGTGCCAGCAGCTTAGAGCCAAAAGGGAGAGAGACCCAGTACTTC.

The gene calls are TRBV7-3 and TRBJ2-3; 15 bases fit TRBD2. The germline gives CDR1 SGHTA, CDR2 FQGTGA. J lost 0 bases, V lost 5 bases, and 9 bases had no gene match. There are 19 residues in the CDR3. The CDR3 here is CASSPTGTSGRTSTDTQYF. The CDR3 DNA reads TGTGCCAGCAGCCCTACCGGGACTAGCGGGAGGACAAGCACAGATACGCAGTATTTT.

About this clonotype itself: At one end the junction does not follow the germline gene, possibly because of a read error. J is TRBJ2-5 and V is TRBV5-4, with D unclear. Germline V lookup: CDR1 SGHNT, CDR2 YYREEE (reference sequence). The CDR3 has 14 amino acids. The DNA for the CDR3 is TGTGCCAGCACCTTGATCGATCTCCAAGAGACCCAGTACTTC. Protein product: CASTLIDLQETQYF.

The J gene is TRBJ1-1, the V gene TRBV6-2 or TRBV6-3, with D unresolved. Germline V CDR1 and CDR2: MNHEY, SVGEGT. V was cut by 5 bases and J by 4 bases, with 17 bases left in between. CDR3 length equals 15 residues. The chain's CDR3 is CASSRLRQEGTEAFF. The CDR3 DNA reads TGTGCCAGCAGTCGTTTGAGGCAGGAGGGCACTGAAGCTTTCTTT.

V and J are TRBV20-1 and TRBJ2-2; no definite D call. This CDR3 comprises 13 residues. V shed 2 bases and J shed 5 bases, with 9 bases lying between them. Germline values: CDR1 DFQATT, CDR2 SNEGSKA (reference sequence). The CDR3 spells CSARMARTGELFF. For the CDR3, the DNA is TGCAGTGCTAGAATGGCGAGGACCGGGGAGCTGTTTTTT.

The chain has TRBV12-3 or TRBV12-4 and TRBJ2-1; D perhaps matches TRBD1 (6 bases). V was trimmed by 7 bases and J by 9 bases, leaving 13 bases between them. The CDR3 totals 12 residues. The CDR3 here is CASTRSRGEQFF. CDR3 coding DNA: TGTGCCAGCACCCGATCCAGGGGTGAGCAGTTCTTC.

This clonotype was recorded at least ten times. V and J are TRBV7-2 and TRBJ2-5; TRBD2 aligns across 11 bases. The CDR3 loop spans 15 amino acids. The germline gives CDR1 SGHTA, CDR2 FQGNSA. The trim removed 3 bases at V and 2 bases at J, leaving 2 bases unmatched. The CDR3 protein is CASSFSGRGQETQYF. The CDR3 DNA reads as TGTGCCAGCAGCTTTAGCGGGAGGGGTCAAGAGACCCAGTACTTC.

This clonotype was seen a handful of times. The rearrangement joins TRBV28 to TRBJ2-3, with D unclear. V dropped 2 bases and J dropped 4 bases, with 13 bases sitting between them. CDR3 length: 15 amino acids. The germline CDR1 and CDR2 sequences are MDHEN and SYDVKM. This CDR3 is CASSLVVPLADTQYF. DNA of the CDR3: TGTGCCAGCAGTTTAGTGGTCCCTTTGGCAGATACGCAGTATTTT.

This clonotype was observed a single time. J is TRBJ2-1 and V is TRBV19; 10 nucleotides agree with TRBD1. J gave up 9 bases and V 8 bases, and 7 bases lay outside the gene matches. The CDR3 extends over 13 amino acids. Germline V gene lookup returns CDR1 LNHDA and CDR2 SQIVND (reference sequence). CDR3 amino acids: CASEDRGFGEQFF. The CDR3 bases are TGTGCCAGTGAGGACAGGGGGTTCGGTGAGCAGTTCTTC.

This clonotype has a handful of counts. The chain couples TRBV7-2 to TRBJ2-5, with a possible D match to TRBD1 (7 bases). The V gene's germline CDR1 is SGHTA and CDR2 FQGNSA. The V gene lost 3 bases and the J gene lost 2 bases, with 13 bases spanning the gap. The CDR3 loop spans 15 amino acids. The CDR3 spells CASSFLQGRQETQYF. The CDR3, as DNA: TGTGCCAGCAGCTTCTTACAGGGGAGGCAAGAGACCCAGTACTTC.